This T cell receptor (beta chain) was documented in a study of CD8 T cells in Susac syndrome. About the research overall: When blood was collected, patients with Susac syndrome were therapy-naive, were taking corticosteroids, or were receiving intravenous immunoglobulin alone.

The germline gives CDR1 MNHEY, CDR2 SVGAGI. The CDR3 spans 12 residues. The ends were cut back, 5 bases at V and 8 bases at J, with 12 bases in the middle. The diagnostic criteria were recently defined, and patients with Susac syndrome met them for definite or probable disease. Reverse transcription of about 0.45 to 1 ug RNA was carried out with random hexamers. TCRdb reprocessed the immunoSEQ multiplex PCR reads via MiXCR and lists one record per CDR3 protein. The sample records roughly 190,000 distinct CDR3 sequences, roughly 90% being singletons. The chain links TRBV6-5 to TRBJ1-2; D possibly corresponds to TRBD1 (6 bases). Material: CD4+ T cells from PBMCs. This sequence was found in a human donor with Susac syndrome. CDR3 coding DNA: TGTGCCAGCAGTACAGGGCCAGACGGCTACACCTTC. It is translated as CASSTGPDGYTF.